This TCR beta chain originates from a study of blood T cell repertoires in COVID-19. On the study more broadly: Acute and convalescent COVID-19 samples came from the United States, Italy and Spain. In each case, the material was cDNA or gDNA derived from T cells, B-cell-depleted T cells, or PBMCs.

TCRdb's copy holds only in-frame clones and misses some; the assay was immunoSEQ multiplex PCR. The top ten hold roughly 6.7% of the sample, which has roughly 66,000 clones, approximately 80% seen once. This clone was detected ten times or more. The source material was peripheral blood. This receptor was identified in a man between 60 and 75 years old with acute or convalescent COVID-19.

The CDR3 DNA reads as TGTGCCAGCCGGAAGTACGGCCGGGGGGACACCATATATTTT. It is translated as CASRKYGRGDTIYF. The chain employs TRBV6-4 and TRBJ1-3, with a possible D match to TRBD1 (5 bases). V lost 8 bases, J lost 8 bases, and 19 bases lay in between. Germline assignment: CDR1 MRHNA and CDR2 SNTAGT. There are 14 residues in the CDR3.